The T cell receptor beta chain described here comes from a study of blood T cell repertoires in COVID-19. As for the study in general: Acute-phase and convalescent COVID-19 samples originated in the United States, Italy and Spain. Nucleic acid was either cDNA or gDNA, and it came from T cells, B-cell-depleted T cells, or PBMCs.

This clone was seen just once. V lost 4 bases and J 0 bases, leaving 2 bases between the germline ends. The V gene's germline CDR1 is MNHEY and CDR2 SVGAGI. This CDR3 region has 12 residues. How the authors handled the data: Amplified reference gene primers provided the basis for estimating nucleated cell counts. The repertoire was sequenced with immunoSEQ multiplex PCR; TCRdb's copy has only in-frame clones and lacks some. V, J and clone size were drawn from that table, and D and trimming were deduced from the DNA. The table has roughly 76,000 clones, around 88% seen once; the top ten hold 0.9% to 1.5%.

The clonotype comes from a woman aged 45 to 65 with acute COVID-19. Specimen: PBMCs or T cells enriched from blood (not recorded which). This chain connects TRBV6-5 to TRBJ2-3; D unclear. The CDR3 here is CASSSSTDTQYF. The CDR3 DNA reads TGTGCCAGCAGTTCTAGCACAGATACGCAGTATTTT.